This T cell receptor beta chain was recovered during a study of tissue T cells after allogeneic stem cell transplantation. Sequenced by immunoSEQ multiplex PCR; TCRdb stores in-frame clones only, minus some. The sample shows some 2,000 clones, 60% to 85% of them seen only once. This CDR3 contains 16 residues. The germline V gene encodes CDR1 SGHKS and CDR2 YYEKEE (reference sequence). Trimming removed 0 bases at V and 9 bases at J, with 21 bases between. J is TRBJ1-2 and V is TRBV5-5; D is perhaps TRBD1 (6 bases). The sample was colon tissue, taken at autopsy. The clonotype comes from a male patient aged 35-69 years with steroid-refractory graft-versus-host disease after an allogeneic stem cell transplant. Some T cells may be graft donor cells. This chain's CDR3 is CASSLEVQGSSDSYTF. DNA of the CDR3: TGTGCCAGCAGCTTGGAGGTACAGGGAAGTTCAGATAGCTACACCTTC.